This T cell receptor (beta chain) comes out of a study of graft-versus-host responses after intestinal transplantation. Study-level findings and limits: GvH clones were identified in recipient marrow, with some first appearing in ileum or blood. Those patients showing graft-donor T cell macrochimerism displayed high graft-versus-host to host-versus-graft clonal ratios in allografts.

Worth noting for this clone: Its target is not known.

The graft tissue was processed, and this released both intraepithelial and lamina propria lymphocytes. Clones were sequenced by immunoSEQ multiplex PCR, and TCRdb holds only the in-frame ones, with some missing. The table lists some 17,000 clones, about 80% of them singletons. The sequencing used ileum tissue, collected 17 days after transplant. The sequence was collected from a human patient who received an intestinal transplant, so some T cells may come from the graft donor.

The chain's CDR3 is CASSSLTSGGAYNEQFF. The CDR3 region has the DNA TGTGCCAGCAGCTCTTTGACTAGCGGGGGGGCTTACAATGAGCAGTTCTTC. This sequence joins TRBV7-9 and TRBJ2-1, with 14 bases that match TRBD2. CDR3 length: 17 residues. After removal of 4 bases from V and 4 bases from J, the junction contained 6 bases not matched to a gene. Germline V gene sequence: CDR1 SEHNR, CDR2 FQNEAQ (reference sequence).